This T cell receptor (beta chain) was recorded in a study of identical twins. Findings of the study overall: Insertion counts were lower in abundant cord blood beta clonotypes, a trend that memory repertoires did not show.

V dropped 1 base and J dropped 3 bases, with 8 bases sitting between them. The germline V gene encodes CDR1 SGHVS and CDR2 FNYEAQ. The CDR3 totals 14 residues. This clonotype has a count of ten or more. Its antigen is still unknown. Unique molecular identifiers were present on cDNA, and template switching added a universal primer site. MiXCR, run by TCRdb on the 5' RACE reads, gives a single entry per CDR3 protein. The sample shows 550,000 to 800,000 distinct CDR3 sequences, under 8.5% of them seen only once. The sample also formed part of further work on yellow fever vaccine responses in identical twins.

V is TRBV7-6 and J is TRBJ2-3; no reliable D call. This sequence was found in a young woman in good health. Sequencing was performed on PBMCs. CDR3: CASSLGSGTDTQYF. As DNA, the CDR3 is TGTGCCAGCAGCTTAGGGAGTGGAACAGATACGCAGTATTTT.